These 12 T cell receptor beta chains came from one sample sequenced in a study of tumor-infiltrating lymphocytes in primary liver carcinoma (dated by TCRdb to between 2016 and 2019). Sequencing was carried out with an Illumina HiSeq 2500. TCRbeta-specific cDNA was reverse-transcribed from 500 to 550 ng total RNA using a constant-region primer and ProtoScript II reverse transcriptase. TCRbeta libraries were built with three nested multiplex PCR rounds, a slightly modified ARM-PCR procedure. Each of the first two PCR rounds ran for roughly 9 cycles using multiplex TRBV1-TRBV30 forward primers together with a Cbeta reverse primer. The public reads were run again by TCRdb, first through fastp at Q25 and then through MiXCR, and only productive beta chains were kept. Rows merge per CDR3 protein into single entries with the most common DNA and genes. Across this sample there are 25,000 to 35,000 distinct CDR3 sequences, with 60% to 85% seen only once. Roughly a third of the sample rests with the top ten.

Without any cell sorting, total RNA and DNA were extracted together from around 20-30 mg of bulk tissue using the AllPrep DNA/RNA mini kit. Sample: liver tumor tissue from sampling region 5. The cell subset or site label, as the study defines it: tumor region T5, tumor centre. The receptors come from a man in his forties with primary liver carcinoma and hepatitis B virus infection.

Only one count was recorded for this clonotype. The chain joins TRBV11-2 to TRBJ2-3, with no clear D. This CDR3 region has 15 residues. Trimming took 3 bases from V and 0 from J, leaving 10 bases between them. CDR1 is SGHAT, CDR2 FQNNGV, per germline. In DNA form, the CDR3 reads TGTGCCAGCAGCTTTTGGGATACTAGCACAGATACGCAGTATTTT. Its protein product is CASSFWDTSTDTQYF.

As regards this clonotype: A junction end diverges from the germline sequence, so it may reflect a read error. The chain links TRBV28 to TRBJ2-5; the D gene is possibly TRBD2 (6 bases). This CDR3 has 15 amino acids. Germline V gives CDR1 MDHEN, CDR2 SYDVKM. Here the CDR3 reads CVSSPGAAYQEIQYF. The CDR3 DNA reads TGTGTCAGCAGTCCGGGAGCAGCGTACCAAGAGATCCAGTACTTC.

This clonotype appeared once. CDR3 residues: CAGTPSVRFEQYF. DNA for the CDR3: TGTGCCGGTACCCCTAGCGTGAGGTTCGAGCAGTACTTC. The chain joins TRBV30 to TRBJ2-7; TRBD2 might be the D (6 bases). This CDR3 is 13 amino acids long. The V gene's germline CDR1 is GTSNPN and CDR2 SVGIG (reference sequence). V dropped 8 bases and J dropped 6 bases, with 20 bases sitting between them.

The chain employs TRBV11-2 and TRBJ2-1, with TRBD1 matching 10 bases. This CDR3 contains 17 residues. Germline CDR1 and CDR2: SGHAT and FQNNGV. Germline trimming cut 2 bases from V and 3 bases from J; bases unmatched to any gene: 7. In nucleotides, the CDR3 is TGTGCCAGCAGCTTACGTTTGAGGGACAGGGGCTACAATGAGCAGTTCTTC. Encoded protein: CASSLRLRDRGYNEQFF.

Comments on this clonotype: A read error may be the cause here, since a much bigger clone is one base away. The J gene is TRBJ1-2, the V gene TRBV4-3, with D hard to call. The germline V gene encodes CDR1 LGHNA and CDR2 YSLEER. V dropped 0 bases and J dropped 4 bases, with 12 bases sitting between them. The length of the CDR3 is 15 residues. CDR3 amino acids: CASSQDGREVYGYTF. The CDR3, as DNA: TGCGCCAGCAGCCAAGATGGAAGGGAGGTCTATGGCTACACCTTC.

Concerning this clonotype: The conserved phenylalanine or tryptophan is not found at the CDR3 terminus, so this likely reflects a read error. The DNA is left out, because the CDR3 cannot be placed on it with certainty; the CDR3 is given as TCRdb lists it. The V call is TRBV11-2, the J call TRBJ2-5; the DNA was not compared with TRBD2, the D call given in the table. The CDR3 adds up to 16 amino acids, both ends counted. The V gene's germline CDR1 is SGHAT and CDR2 FQNNGV. This CDR3 reads CASSQTPGGGKDTQYL.

Of note for this clonotype: Its ends do not fully match the called genes, so a read error is possible. The genes are TRBV30 and TRBJ2-7; tentatively, D is TRBD2 (6 bases). From germline, CDR1 is GTSNPN and CDR2 SVGIG (reference sequence). This CDR3 is built from 14 residues. The chain's CDR3 is CAWSFGGNPYEHYF. The CDR3 DNA reads as TGTGCCTGGAGTTTTGGGGGGAATCCCTACGAGCACTACTTT.

V and J are TRBV5-4 and TRBJ1-6, with unresolved D. CDR1 is SGHNT, CDR2 YYREEE, per germline (reference sequence). The CDR3 consists of 14 residues. Between the trimmed V and J ends, which lost 0 bases and 7 bases, there was a span of 8 bases. The CDR3 sequence is CASSLDLQNSPLHF. For the CDR3, the DNA is TGTGCCAGCAGCTTGGACTTACAGAATTCACCCCTCCACTTT.

A note on this clonotype: A read error may account for a junction end that differs from germline. This chain connects TRBV4-1 to TRBJ2-1; D gene ambiguous. Looked up from germline, CDR1 is MGHRA and CDR2 is YSYEKL. This CDR3 has 16 residues. The CDR3 sequence is CASSLRCSTSYNGQFF. The CDR3 DNA follows: TGCGCCAGCAGCCTCCGATGCTCGACCTCCTACAATGGGCAGTTCTTC.

The chain is built from TRBV4-1 and TRBJ2-7; a possible D gene is TRBD2 (6 bases). CDR3 length: 13 residues. Germline V lookup: CDR1 MGHRA, CDR2 YSYEKL. V was cut by 7 bases and J by 4 bases, with 14 bases left in between. CDR3 residues: CASISGRWYEQYF. CDR3 DNA sequence: TGCGCCAGCATTAGCGGTAGATGGTACGAGCAGTACTTC.

CDR3 DNA sequence: TGTGCCAGCAGTTACGTGAGAATCGCAGATACGCAGTATTTT. Translated: CASSYVRIADTQYF. The chain carries TRBV6-5 and TRBJ2-3; D gene uncertain. Trimming removed 2 bases from V and 4 bases from J, with 10 bases in between. The CDR3 sequence is 14 residues long. Germline V gene sequence: CDR1 MNHEY, CDR2 SVGAGI.

About this clonotype: The junction does not match germline at one end; this may be a read error. The chain combines TRBV11-2 with TRBJ2-7; D possibly corresponds to TRBD2 (6 bases). Germline loops: CDR1 SGHAT, CDR2 FQNNGV. This CDR3 spans 13 amino acids. This CDR3 is CVSSFGGANEQYF. The CDR3 DNA sequence: TGTGTCAGCAGCTTCGGAGGGGCCAACGAGCAGTACTTC.